What follows is one TCR beta chain and its context. The antigen remains undetermined. Germline values: CDR1 LNHDA, CDR2 SQIVND (reference sequence). The CDR3 contains 17 residues. The J segment lost 4 bases and the V segment lost 4 bases, leaving 13 bases of the junction unmatched. The data are from a study of T cell responses to AZD1222 COVID-19 vaccine. Overall study: Second-dose intervals of approximately 4 or approximately 12 weeks were pooled. Study-wide findings and caveats: Vaccine-associated CD4 TCRs spanned spike, dominant at 160-218 and 743-854. Clonal diversity was possibly underestimated; the donors were predominantly white British and more often female. Nearly half of spike-specific TCRs reportedly target unmutated variant regions.

The method was immunoSEQ multiplex PCR; TCRdb's version includes in-frame clones alone and lacks a portion of them. The sample lists over 95,000 clones, more than 85% occurring once. The V gene is TRBV19, the J gene TRBJ1-2, with 9 bases that match TRBD1. This receptor was taken from an adult in good health. The sample in question was peripheral blood, obtained on day 0 of AZD1222 vaccination. CDR3 region: CASSTPGRQGEAYGYTF. CDR3 nucleotide sequence: TGTGCCAGTAGTACCCCCGGCAGACAGGGGGAGGCCTATGGCTACACCTTC.